Listed below are T cell receptor beta chains from one sample, sequenced in a study of shared clonotypes between healthy human individuals. Clones were sequenced by immunoSEQ multiplex PCR, and TCRdb holds only the in-frame ones, with some missing. The top ten clones hold around 0.14% of a sample with a few million clones, around 90% of them seen once. Input material: naive CD4+ T cells sorted from blood. These receptors were collected from a man younger than 30 in good health. The CDR3 runs from the conserved cysteine through the conserved F or W. A D gene is named only where the DNA matches it firmly. A row's size may be missing; if present it is once, few, many or a size class.

cdr3_nt	cdr3_aa	d_call	v_call	j_call	clone_size
TGTGCCAGCAGTGGGTCGTCGAGCTCCTACGAGCAGTACTTC	CASSGSSSSYEQYF	.	TRBV2	TRBJ2-7	.
TGTGCCAGCAGCCAAGATCAGGGGACTAACTATGGCTACACCTTC	CASSQDQGTNYGYTF	.	TRBV4-2	TRBJ1-2	.
TGTGCCAGCAGCGTAACGGCTAGCGGGAGTGGGGATACGCAGTATTTT	CASSVTASGSGDTQYF	TRBD2	TRBV9	TRBJ2-3	.
TGTGCCAGCAGTGGGGCGTTGGGGGAAAAACTGTTTTTT	CASSGALGEKLFF	.	TRBV2	TRBJ1-4	.
TGTGCCAGCAGCTTAGCGCCTATAGGGGGCTCCTACGAGCAGTACTTC	CASSLAPIGGSYEQYF	.	TRBV7-9	TRBJ2-7	once
TGCGCCAGCAGCTTAGGGACAGCTGAAAAACTGTTTTTT	CASSLGTAEKLFF	TRBD1	TRBV5-1	TRBJ1-4	.
TGCAGCGTTGAAGACCATGGACCGAGGGGGACCCAGTACTTC	CSVEDHGPRGTQYF	.	TRBV29-1	TRBJ2-5	.
TGTGCCAGCTCACTTAAAGAGGGGCTTGGGACCCAGTACTTC	CASSLKEGLGTQYF	.	TRBV18	TRBJ2-5	.
TGTGCCAGCAGCCCTGTGGAGCGGGAGGCCGAGCAGTACTTC	CASSPVEREAEQYF	TRBD2	TRBV5-4	TRBJ2-7	.
TGTGCAAGTCGCCCGAACAGGGTGAACTATGGCTACACCTTC	CASRPNRVNYGYTF	.	TRBV12-2	TRBJ1-2	.
TGTGCCAGCAGCTTGGTTAGGGACGGAGAGACCCAGTACTTC	CASSLVRDGETQYF	.	TRBV5-4	TRBJ2-5	.
TGTGCCAGCACACAGGTCTCAGCGAACTATGGCTACACCTTC	CASTQVSANYGYTF	.	TRBV2	TRBJ1-2	.
TGTGCCAGCAGCGATGGGACAGCTTCCAATCAGCCCCAGCATTTT	CASSDGTASNQPQHF	TRBD1	TRBV7-2	TRBJ1-5	.
TGCGCCAGCAGCCCACAGGGAGGTAACACTGAAGCTTTCTTT	CASSPQGGNTEAFF	.	TRBV10-1	TRBJ1-1	.
TGTGCCAGCAGTTTAGGACAGGCTGGCGCCGGGGAGCTGTTTTTT	CASSLGQAGAGELFF	TRBD1	TRBV28	TRBJ2-2	once
TGTGCCAGCAGCTTCCAAGACTTGAATTCACCCCTCCACTTT	CASSFQDLNSPLHF	.	TRBV5-6	TRBJ1-6	.
TGTGCCAGCAGCTTAAGGGGGAAAACTAATGAAAAACTGTTTTTT	CASSLRGKTNEKLFF	.	TRBV11-2	TRBJ1-4	.
TGTGCCAGCAGCTTGAGCGCGGTGAACACTGAAGCTTTCTTT	CASSLSAVNTEAFF	.	TRBV5-4	TRBJ1-1	few
TGTGCCAGCAGCGTATATGAGCAGGGACTGGCAGAGACCCAGTACTTC	CASSVYEQGLAETQYF	.	TRBV9	TRBJ2-5	.